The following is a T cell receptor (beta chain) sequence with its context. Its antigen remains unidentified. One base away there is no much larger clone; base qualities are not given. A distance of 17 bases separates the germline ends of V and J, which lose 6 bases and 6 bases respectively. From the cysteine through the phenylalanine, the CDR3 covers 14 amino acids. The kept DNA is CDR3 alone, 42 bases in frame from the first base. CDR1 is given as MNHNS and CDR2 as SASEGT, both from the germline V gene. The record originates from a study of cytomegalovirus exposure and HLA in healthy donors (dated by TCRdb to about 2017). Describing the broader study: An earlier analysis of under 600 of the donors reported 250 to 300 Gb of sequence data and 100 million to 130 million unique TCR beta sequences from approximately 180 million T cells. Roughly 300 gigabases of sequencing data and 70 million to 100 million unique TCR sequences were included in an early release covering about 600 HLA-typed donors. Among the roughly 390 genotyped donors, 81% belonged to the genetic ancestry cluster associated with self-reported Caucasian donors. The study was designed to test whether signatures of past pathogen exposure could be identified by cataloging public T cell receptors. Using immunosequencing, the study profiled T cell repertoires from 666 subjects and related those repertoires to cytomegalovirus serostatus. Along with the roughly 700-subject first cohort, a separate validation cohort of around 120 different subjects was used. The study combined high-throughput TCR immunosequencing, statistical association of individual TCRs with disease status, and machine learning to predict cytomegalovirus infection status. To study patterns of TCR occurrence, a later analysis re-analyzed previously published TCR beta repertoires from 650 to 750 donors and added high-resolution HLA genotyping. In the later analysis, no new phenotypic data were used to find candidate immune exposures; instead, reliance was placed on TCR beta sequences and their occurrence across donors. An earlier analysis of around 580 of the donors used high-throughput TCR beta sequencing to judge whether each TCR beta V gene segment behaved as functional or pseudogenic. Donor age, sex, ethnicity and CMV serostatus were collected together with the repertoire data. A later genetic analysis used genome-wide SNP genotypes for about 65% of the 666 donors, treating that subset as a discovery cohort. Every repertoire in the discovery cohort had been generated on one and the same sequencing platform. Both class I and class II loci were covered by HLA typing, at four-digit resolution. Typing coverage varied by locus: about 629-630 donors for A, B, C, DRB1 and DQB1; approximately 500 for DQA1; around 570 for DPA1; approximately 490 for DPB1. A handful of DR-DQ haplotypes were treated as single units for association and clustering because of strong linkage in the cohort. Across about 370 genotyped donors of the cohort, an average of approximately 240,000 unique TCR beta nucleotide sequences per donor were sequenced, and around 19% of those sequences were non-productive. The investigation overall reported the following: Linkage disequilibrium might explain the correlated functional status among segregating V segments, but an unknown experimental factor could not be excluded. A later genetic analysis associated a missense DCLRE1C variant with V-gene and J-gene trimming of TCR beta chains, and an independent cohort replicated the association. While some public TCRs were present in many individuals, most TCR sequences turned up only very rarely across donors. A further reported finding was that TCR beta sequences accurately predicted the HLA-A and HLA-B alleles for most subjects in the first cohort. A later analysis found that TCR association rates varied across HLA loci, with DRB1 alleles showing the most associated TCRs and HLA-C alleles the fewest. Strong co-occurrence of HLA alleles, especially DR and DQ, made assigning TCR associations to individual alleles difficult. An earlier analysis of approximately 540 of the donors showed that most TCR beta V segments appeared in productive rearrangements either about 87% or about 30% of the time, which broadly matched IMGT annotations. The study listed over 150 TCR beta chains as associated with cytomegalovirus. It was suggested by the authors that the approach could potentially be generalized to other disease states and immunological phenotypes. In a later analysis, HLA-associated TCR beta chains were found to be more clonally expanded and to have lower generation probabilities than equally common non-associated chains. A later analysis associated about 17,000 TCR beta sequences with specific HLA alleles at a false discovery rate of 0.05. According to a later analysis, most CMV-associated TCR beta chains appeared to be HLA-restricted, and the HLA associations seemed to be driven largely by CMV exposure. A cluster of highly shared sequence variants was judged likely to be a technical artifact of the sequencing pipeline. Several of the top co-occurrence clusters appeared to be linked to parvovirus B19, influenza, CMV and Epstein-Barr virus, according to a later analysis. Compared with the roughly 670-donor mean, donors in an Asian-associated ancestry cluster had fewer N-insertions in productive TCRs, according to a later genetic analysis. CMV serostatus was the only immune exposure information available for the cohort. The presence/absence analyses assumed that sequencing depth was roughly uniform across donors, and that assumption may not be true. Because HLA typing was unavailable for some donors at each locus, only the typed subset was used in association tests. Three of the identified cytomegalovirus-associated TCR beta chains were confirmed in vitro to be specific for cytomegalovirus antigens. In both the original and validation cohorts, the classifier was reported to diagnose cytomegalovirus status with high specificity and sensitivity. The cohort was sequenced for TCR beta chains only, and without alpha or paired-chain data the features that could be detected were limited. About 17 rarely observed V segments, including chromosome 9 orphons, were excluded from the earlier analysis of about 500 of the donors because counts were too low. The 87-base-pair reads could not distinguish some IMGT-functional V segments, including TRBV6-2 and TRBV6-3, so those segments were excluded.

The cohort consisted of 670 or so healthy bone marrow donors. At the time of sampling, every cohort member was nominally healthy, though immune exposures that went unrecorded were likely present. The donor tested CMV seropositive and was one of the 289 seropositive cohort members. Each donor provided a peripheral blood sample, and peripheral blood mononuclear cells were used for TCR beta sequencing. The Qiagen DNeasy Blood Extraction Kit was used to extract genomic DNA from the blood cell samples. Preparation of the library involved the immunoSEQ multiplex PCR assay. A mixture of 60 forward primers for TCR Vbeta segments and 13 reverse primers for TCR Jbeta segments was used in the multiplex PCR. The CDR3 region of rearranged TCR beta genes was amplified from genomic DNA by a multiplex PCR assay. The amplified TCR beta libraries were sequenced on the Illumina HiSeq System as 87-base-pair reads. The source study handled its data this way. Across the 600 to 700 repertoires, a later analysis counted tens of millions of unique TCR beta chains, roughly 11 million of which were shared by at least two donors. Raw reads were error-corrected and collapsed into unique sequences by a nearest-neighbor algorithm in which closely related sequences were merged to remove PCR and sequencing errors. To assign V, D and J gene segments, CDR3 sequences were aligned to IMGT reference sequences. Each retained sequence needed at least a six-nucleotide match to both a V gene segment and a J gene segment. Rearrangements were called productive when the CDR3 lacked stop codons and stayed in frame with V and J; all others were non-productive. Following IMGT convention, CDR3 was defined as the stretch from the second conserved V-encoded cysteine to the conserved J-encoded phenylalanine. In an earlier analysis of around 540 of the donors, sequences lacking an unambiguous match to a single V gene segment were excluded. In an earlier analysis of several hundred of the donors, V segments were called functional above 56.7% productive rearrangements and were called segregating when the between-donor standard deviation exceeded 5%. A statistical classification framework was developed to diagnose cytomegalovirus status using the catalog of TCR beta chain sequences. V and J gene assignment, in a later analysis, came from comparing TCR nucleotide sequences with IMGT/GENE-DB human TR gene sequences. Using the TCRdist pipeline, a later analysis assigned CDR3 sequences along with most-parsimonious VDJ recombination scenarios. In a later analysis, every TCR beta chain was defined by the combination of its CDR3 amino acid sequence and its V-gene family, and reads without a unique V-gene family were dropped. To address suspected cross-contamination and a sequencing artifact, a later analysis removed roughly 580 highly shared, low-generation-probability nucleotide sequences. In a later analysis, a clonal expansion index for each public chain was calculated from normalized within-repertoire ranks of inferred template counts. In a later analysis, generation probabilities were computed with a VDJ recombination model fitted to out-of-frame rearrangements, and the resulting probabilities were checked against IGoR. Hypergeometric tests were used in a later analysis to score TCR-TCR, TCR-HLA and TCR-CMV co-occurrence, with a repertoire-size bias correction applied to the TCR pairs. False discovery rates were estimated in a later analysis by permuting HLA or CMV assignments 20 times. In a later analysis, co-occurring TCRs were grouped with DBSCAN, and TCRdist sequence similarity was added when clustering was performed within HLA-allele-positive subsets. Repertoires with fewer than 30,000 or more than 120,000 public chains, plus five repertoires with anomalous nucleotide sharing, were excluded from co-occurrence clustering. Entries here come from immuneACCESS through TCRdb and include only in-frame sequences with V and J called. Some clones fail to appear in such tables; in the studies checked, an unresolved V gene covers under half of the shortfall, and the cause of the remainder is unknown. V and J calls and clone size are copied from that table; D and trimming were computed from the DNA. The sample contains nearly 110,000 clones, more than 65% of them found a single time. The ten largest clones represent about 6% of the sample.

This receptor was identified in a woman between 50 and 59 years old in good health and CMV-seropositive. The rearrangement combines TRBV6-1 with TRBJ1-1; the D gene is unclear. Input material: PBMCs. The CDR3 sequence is CASSTRGRLPEAFF. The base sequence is TGTGCCAGCAGCACAAGAGGGCGACTCCCTGAAGCTTTCTTT.